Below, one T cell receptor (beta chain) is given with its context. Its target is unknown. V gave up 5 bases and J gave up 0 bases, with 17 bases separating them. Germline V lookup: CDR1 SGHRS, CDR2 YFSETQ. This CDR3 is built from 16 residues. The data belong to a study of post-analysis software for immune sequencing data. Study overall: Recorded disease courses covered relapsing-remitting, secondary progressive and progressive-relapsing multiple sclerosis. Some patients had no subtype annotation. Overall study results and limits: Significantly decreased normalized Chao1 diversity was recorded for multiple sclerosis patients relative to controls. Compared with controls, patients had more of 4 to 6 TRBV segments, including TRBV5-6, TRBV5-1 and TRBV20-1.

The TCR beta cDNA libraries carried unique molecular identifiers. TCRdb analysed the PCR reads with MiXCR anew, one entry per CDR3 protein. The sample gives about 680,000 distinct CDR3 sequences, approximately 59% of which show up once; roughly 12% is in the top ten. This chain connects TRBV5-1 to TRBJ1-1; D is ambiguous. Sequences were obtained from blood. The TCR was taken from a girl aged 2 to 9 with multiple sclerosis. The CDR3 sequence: CASSFMSGGLNTEAFF. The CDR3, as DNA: TGCGCCAGCAGTTTTATGAGTGGAGGCCTGAACACTGAAGCTTTCTTT.